One sample yielded the 32 T cell receptor beta chains listed below, sequenced in a study of T cells in Graves' hyperthyroidism and ophthalmopathy. The source material, RNA transcripts, was used to amplify TCR beta CDR3 regions. First-round RT-PCR targeting the TCR CDR3 was performed with the HTBI primer set. TCRdb re-analysed the multiplex PCR reads in MiXCR, keeping a single row per CDR3 protein. The table lists hundreds of thousands of distinct CDR3 sequences, 19% of them singletons. The specimen was blood. These receptors came from a woman aged 18-35 years with Graves' hyperthyroidism.

In its sample, this clonotype was seen many times. This sequence joins TRBV7-9 and TRBJ2-7; 7 positions agree with TRBD1. V was pared by 5 bases and J by 5 bases, with 9 bases of the junction left unmatched. The CDR3 consists of 14 residues. The germline V gene has CDR1 SEHNR and CDR2 FQNEAQ (reference sequence). Written as DNA, the CDR3 is TGTGCCAGCAGCCCCTCGACAGGGCGCGACGAGCAGTACTTC. Protein product: CASSPSTGRDEQYF. The full variable domain, rest sourced from reference TRBV7-9 and TRBJ2-7, is DTGVSQNPRHKITKRGQNVTFRCDPISEHNRLYWYRQTLGQGPEFLTYFQNEAQLEKSRLLSDRFSAERPKGSFSTLEIQRTEQGDSAMYLCASSPSTGRDEQYFGPGTRLTVT.

The sample holds many counts of this clonotype. The chain couples TRBV2 to TRBJ1-6; D is unclear. The V and J ends lost 8 bases and 7 bases respectively, with 15 bases between them. Germline assignment: CDR1 SNHLY and CDR2 FYNNEI. CDR3 length: 14 amino acids. The CDR3: CASGPAFSNSPLHF. The CDR3 coding sequence is TGTGCCAGCGGGCCAGCGTTCTCCAATTCACCCCTCCACTTT.

This clonotype was found many times. The chain is built from TRBV15 and TRBJ1-5; D unclear. The CDR3 contains 12 residues. V was cut by 5 bases and J by 6 bases, with 8 bases left in between. Germline CDR1 is LNHNV and CDR2 is YYDKDF (reference sequence). CDR3 nucleotide sequence: TGTGCCACCAGCCGGGATACTCAGCCCCAGCATTTT. Protein: CATSRDTQPQHF. The variable domain in full, with the rest retrieved from reference TRBV15 and TRBJ1-5, is DAMVIQNPRYQVTQFGKPVTLSCSQTLNHNVMYWYQQKSSQAPKLLFHYYDKDFNNEADTPDNFQSRRPNTSFCFLDIRSPGLGDTAMYLCATSRDTQPQHFGDGTRLSIL.

This clonotype was recorded a few times. The V and J genes are TRBV6-5 and TRBJ1-2; no reliable D call. The V end was cut by 0 bases, the J end by 6 bases, with 14 bases between. CDR3 length: 15 amino acids. Germline V gene lookup returns CDR1 MNHEY and CDR2 SVGAGI. Here the CDR3 reads CASSYSSGVRDGYTF. In DNA form, the CDR3 reads TGTGCCAGCAGTTACTCGAGTGGGGTACGGGATGGCTACACCTTC.

The chain employs TRBV12-3 or TRBV12-4 and TRBJ2-7, with a weak D call TRBD2 (6 bases). V lost 4 bases and J 2 bases, leaving 15 bases between the germline ends. CDR3 length equals 15 residues. The chain's CDR3 is CASSWTGVETYEQYF. The CDR3 nucleotides are TGTGCCAGCAGTTGGACGGGAGTTGAGACCTACGAGCAGTACTTC.

This rearrangement joins TRBV12-3 or TRBV12-4 to TRBJ1-1; possibly TRBD1 for D (5 bases). The CDR3 extends over 14 amino acids. V shed 5 bases and J shed 1 base, with 11 bases lying between them. The CDR3 DNA reads TGTGCCAGCAGTCCCTACAGGAGGAACACTGAAGCTTTCTTT. Translation gives CASSPYRRNTEAFF.

This clonotype was counted many times. The gene calls are TRBV28 and TRBJ1-1, with unresolved D. V lost 3 bases and J 4 bases, leaving 9 bases between the germline ends. The CDR3 length is 13 residues. Per the germline V gene, CDR1 is MDHEN and CDR2 is SYDVKM. CDR3 coding DNA: TGTGCCAGCAGTTTCGTAGGTGGCACTGAAGCTTTCTTT. Amino acid sequence: CASSFVGGTEAFF.

In its sample, this clonotype was seen many times. The CDR3: CASSRELSRDTIYF. The DNA of the CDR3 is TGTGCCAGCAGCCGGGAGCTCTCGAGGGACACCATATATTTT. V is TRBV6-1 and J is TRBJ1-3; D gene unclear. Germline V gene sequence: CDR1 MNHNS, CDR2 SASEGT. V lost 6 bases and J lost 8, with 17 bases in between. The CDR3 consists of 14 residues.

This clonotype occurred a few times. Given the absence of the conserved phenylalanine or tryptophan at the CDR3 end, a read error is likely. The chain carries TRBV24-1 and TRBJ1-1; 7 bases are shared with TRBD1. Germline CDR1 is KGHDR and CDR2 is SFDVKD. The CDR3 consists of 15 residues. After removal of 11 bases from V and 1 base from J, the junction contained 12 bases not matched to a gene. The CDR3 nucleotides read TGTGCCATTTACAGGGGTACAGAGCGGAACACTGAAGCTTTCTAT. Protein product: CAIYRGTERNTEAFY.

This clonotype came up many times. V is TRBV5-5 and J is TRBJ1-3; D not certain. Germline-derived CDR1 and CDR2 are SGHKS and YYEKEE (reference sequence). Trimming left V 1 base short and J 0 bases short, with 8 bases between. This CDR3 region has 15 residues. The CDR3 is CASSLMQSSGNTIYF. In DNA, the CDR3 is TGTGCCAGCAGCTTGATGCAGAGCTCTGGAAACACCATATATTTT.

This clonotype was seen at least ten times. The gene calls are TRBV6-1 and TRBJ2-7, with a weak D call TRBD2 (7 bases). The CDR3 contains 11 residues. Germline CDR1 is MNHNS and CDR2 is SASEGT. V dropped 9 bases and J dropped 11 bases, with 17 bases sitting between them. The CDR3 protein is CASSRGDKKYF. The CDR3 coding sequence is TGTGCCAGTTCCCGGGGGGACAAGAAGTACTTC.

This rearrangement joins TRBV24-1 to TRBJ1-2; 7 bases are a match to TRBD1. The CDR3 runs to 16 residues. The V gene's germline CDR1 is KGHDR and CDR2 SFDVKD. V dropped 3 bases and J dropped 4; count of bases not matched to a gene: 10. The CDR3 here is CATSDPSDRASYGYTF. CDR3 bases: TGTGCCACCAGTGATCCTTCCGACAGGGCCTCCTATGGCTACACCTTC.

As regards this clonotype: A read error may be the cause here, since a much bigger clone is one base away. The chain joins TRBV19 to TRBJ2-2; 8 bases are a match to TRBD1. The CDR3 has 14 amino acids. Germline V lookup: CDR1 LNHDA, CDR2 SQIVND (reference sequence). In DNA form, the CDR3 reads TGTGTCAGTAGGCAACAGGGGGGCACCGGGGAGCTGTTTTTT. As protein: CVSRQQGGTGELFF.

There are many counts of this clonotype. This chain's CDR3 is CASSLEFRGRGNTIYF. CDR3 sequence (DNA): TGCGCCAGCAGCTTGGAGTTCAGGGGGCGAGGAAACACCATATATTTT. The V gene is TRBV5-1, the J gene TRBJ1-3; 8 bases fit TRBD1. This CDR3 has 16 amino acids. Losses at the gene ends were 0 bases for V and 4 bases for J; bases not matched to a gene: 6. Germline CDR1 and CDR2: SGHRS and YFSETQ.

This clonotype was observed many times. The rearrangement links TRBV5-1 to TRBJ1-1; no definite D call. Germline V gene lookup returns CDR1 SGHRS and CDR2 YFSETQ. This CDR3 is 14 amino acids long. V was trimmed by 1 base and J by 4 bases, leaving 11 bases between them. The CDR3 nucleotides read TGCGCCAGCAGCTTGTCCCCCTATTCCACTGAAGCTTTCTTT. This gives the protein CASSLSPYSTEAFF.

This clonotype was recorded many times. The chain couples TRBV6-1 to TRBJ2-5; no reliable D call. The V gene lost 8 bases and the J gene lost 2 bases, with 12 bases spanning the gap. The CDR3 extends over 13 amino acids. CDR1 MNHNS and CDR2 SASEGT come from the germline V gene. Here the CDR3 reads CASRPAQQETQYF. CDR3 coding DNA: TGTGCCAGCCGTCCGGCCCAACAAGAGACCCAGTACTTC.

The chain employs TRBV11-1 and TRBJ2-7; no clear D. Germline V CDR1 and CDR2: SGHAT, FQDESV (reference sequence). V was trimmed by 5 bases and J by 3 bases, leaving 14 bases between them. The length of the CDR3 is 14 residues. Written as DNA, the CDR3 is TGTGCCAGCAGCCTAGATTCCCTCTTCTACGAGCAGTACTTC. Translating it yields CASSLDSLFYEQYF.

Remarks on this clonotype: A read error may be the cause here, since a much bigger clone is one base away. The V gene is TRBV2, the J gene TRBJ1-5; D perhaps matches TRBD1 (5 bases). V was trimmed by 5 bases and J by 3 bases, leaving 8 bases between them. Germline lookup yields CDR1 SNHLY and CDR2 FYNNEI. The CDR3 runs to 13 residues. CDR3 amino acids: CASSWDLNQPQHF. The CDR3 nucleotides are TGTGCCAGCAGTTGGGACCTCAATCAGCCCCAGCATTTT.

This clonotype was detected only a few times. The junction shows a germline mismatch at one end, possibly a read error. This chain uses TRBV4-2 with TRBJ2-1; TRBD1 matches at 7 bases. CDR1 is LGHNA, CDR2 YNFKEQ, per germline. The CDR3 runs to 14 residues. For the CDR3, the DNA is TGTGCCAGTAGCCTCGGACAGGACTACAATGAGCAGTTCTTC. It specifies CASSLGQDYNEQFF.

The table lists this clonotype with many counts. The gene calls are TRBV11-1 and TRBJ2-5; no clear D. The V gene's germline CDR1 is SGHAT and CDR2 FQDESV (reference sequence). This CDR3 spans 13 amino acids. V gave up 4 bases and J gave up 5 bases, with 11 bases separating them. The CDR3 DNA reads as TGTGCCAGCAGCTCAGACACTGGGGAGACCCAGTACTTC. This sequence encodes CASSSDTGETQYF.

This clonotype was detected ten times or more. The chain employs TRBV28 and TRBJ2-7, with 7 bases matching TRBD1. The CDR3 has 14 amino acids. Germline CDR1 and CDR2: MDHEN and SYDVKM. V was clipped by 5 bases and J by 6 bases; unmatched bases: 10. In DNA, the CDR3 is TGTGCCAGCAGTCGGACAGGCCGGATCTCCGAGCAGTACTTC. This codes for CASSRTGRISEQYF.

This clonotype was recorded a few times. The V and J genes are TRBV20-1 and TRBJ2-4, with D perhaps matching TRBD2 (7 bases). Germline V gene data show CDR1 as DFQATT and CDR2 as SNEGSKA (reference sequence). Trimming cost V 6 bases and J 1 base, with 19 bases left between them. The CDR3 loop spans 16 amino acids. CDR3 coding DNA: TGCAGTGCCGGGAGGAGACAGGCCAGGGCCAAAAACATTCAGTACTTC. This encodes CSAGRRQARAKNIQYF.

This clonotype was counted ten times or more. The chain is built from TRBV27 and TRBJ2-7, with 12 bases fitting TRBD1. The V and J ends lost 6 bases and 2 bases, in that order; junction bases with no gene match: 17. This CDR3 has 19 amino acids. Germline V CDR1 and CDR2: MNHEY, SMNVEV (reference sequence). This chain's CDR3 is CASSLSPGQGARRAYEQYF. CDR3 in DNA: TGTGCCAGCAGCCTATCACCGGGACAGGGGGCCAGGCGCGCCTACGAGCAGTACTTC.

The chain combines TRBV18 with TRBJ2-5; TRBD2 matches 10 bases. CDR1 is KGHSH and CDR2 is LQKENI in the germline V gene. The CDR3 contains 17 residues. V was pared by 0 bases and J by 5 bases, with 9 bases of the junction left unmatched. CDR3 sequence: CASSPPKLPSGGETQYF. As DNA, the CDR3 is TGTGCCAGCTCACCACCGAAGTTACCTAGCGGGGGTGAGACCCAGTACTTC.

Many counts were recorded for this clonotype. The rearrangement uses TRBV12-3 or TRBV12-4 and TRBJ2-5, with 7 bases identical to TRBD2. After removal of 8 bases from V and 2 bases from J, the junction contained 8 bases not matched to a gene. There are 14 residues in the CDR3. Here the CDR3 reads CASSSGVVQETQYF. The CDR3 region has the DNA TGTGCCAGCTCCAGCGGGGTAGTACAAGAGACCCAGTACTTC.

This clonotype appeared many times. The chain links TRBV19 to TRBJ2-3; 14 bases map to TRBD2. V lost 6 bases to trimming and J lost 0 bases; unmatched junction nucleotides: 11. The CDR3 covers 19 residues. Germline CDR1 and CDR2: LNHDA and SQIVND (reference sequence). In DNA form, the CDR3 reads TGTGCCAGTAGCCCCGGGACTAGCGGGGGAACTCCTAGCACAGATACGCAGTATTTT. Its translation is CASSPGTSGGTPSTDTQYF.

This clonotype turned up a few times. This chain joins TRBV2 and TRBJ1-1; no clear D. Per germline, CDR1 SNHLY and CDR2 FYNNEI. CDR3 length: 16 residues. V was pared by 2 bases and J by 2 bases, with 15 bases between. CDR3 DNA sequence: TGTGCCAGCAGTGAACCTAGGACGGTATTAAACACTGAAGCTTTCTTT. It yields the protein CASSEPRTVLNTEAFF.

This clonotype was observed many times. The rearrangement links TRBV20-1 to TRBJ1-5, with 8 positions matching TRBD1. V lost 8 bases to trimming and J lost 4 bases; unmatched junction nucleotides: 16. Per the germline V gene, CDR1 is DFQATT and CDR2 is SNEGSKA (reference sequence). This CDR3 is 16 amino acids long. CDR3 nucleotides: TGCAGTTCGCAGATCCCCGGGACAGGAATGAATCAGCCCCAGCATTTT. Translated: CSSQIPGTGMNQPQHF.

This clonotype was counted once. Written as DNA, the CDR3 is TGTGCCAGCAGTTTAGTCCCGAGACCGGGACGGCAAGAGACCCAGTACTTC. Translated: CASSLVPRPGRQETQYF. The rearrangement uses TRBV28 and TRBJ2-5; the D call may be TRBD1 or TRBD2 (5 bases each). The CDR3 has 17 residues. With 2 bases removed from V and 2 bases from J, the gap between germline ends came to 18 bases. Germline V gene sequence: CDR1 MDHEN, CDR2 SYDVKM. Based on the CDR3 plus reference TRBV28 and TRBJ2-5, the full variable domain is DVKVTQSSRYLVKRTGEKVFLECVQDMDHENMFWYRQDPGLGLRLIYFSYDVKMKEKGDIPEGYSVSREKKERFSLILESASTNQTSMYLCASSLVPRPGRQETQYFGPGTRLLVL.

This clonotype has just one count. This may be a read error, as it is one base from a much larger clone. J is TRBJ2-4 and V is TRBV29-1; D assignment may be TRBD1 or TRBD2 (5 bases each). There are 12 residues in the CDR3. Germline CDR1 and CDR2: SQVTM and ANQGSEA. CDR3 residues: CSVEPGTGIKYF. The DNA for the CDR3 is TGCAGCGTTGAACCAGGGACCGGCATTAAGTACTTC.

The chain employs TRBV6-2 or TRBV6-3 and TRBJ2-5; possible D gene TRBD2, 6 bases. This CDR3 has 14 residues. Deletions cut 6 bases from V and 5 bases from J, with 16 bases between. Germline lookup yields CDR1 MNHEY and CDR2 SVGEGT. CDR3: CASRRELLRETQYF. CDR3 nucleotides: TGTGCCAGCAGGCGGGAACTGCTTAGGGAGACCCAGTACTTC.

This clonotype was seen at least ten times. V gene TRBV10-3 combines with J gene TRBJ1-2; possibly TRBD1 for D (5 bases). This CDR3 spans 15 amino acids. Trimming stripped 0 bases from V and 3 bases from J, with 11 bases between. CDR1 ENHRY and CDR2 SYGVKD come from the germline V gene. CDR3 residues: CAISESTRTHYGYTF. The DNA for the CDR3 is TGTGCCATCAGTGAGTCGACTCGGACACACTATGGCTACACCTTC.